Listed below are T cell receptor beta chains from one sample, sequenced in a study of blood T cell repertoires in COVID-19. The protocol was immunoSEQ multiplex PCR, while the TCRdb copy is restricted to in-frame clones and leaves out a portion. This table holds 55,000 to 65,000 clones, over 75% found once. The sequenced sample consisted of peripheral blood. The receptors derive from a man older than 75 in a cohort sampled during active COVID-19. Each CDR3 is given with its conserved first and last residue. The D gene is left open where the match is weak. A clone size is listed for some rows: how often the clone was seen (once, few, many), or a class if it is expanded.

j_call	d_call	v_call	cdr3_length	clone_size	cdr3_nt	cdr3_aa
TRBJ2-2	NA	TRBV2	14	NA	TGTGCCAGCACCTCAGGGATGAACACCGGGGAGCTGTTTTTT	CASTSGMNTGELFF
TRBJ1-4	NA	TRBV12-5	13	NA	TGTGCTAGTGGTTTGGGAGGAGATGAAAAACTGTTTTTT	CASGLGGDEKLFF
TRBJ1-4	TRBD1	TRBV7-9	15	NA	TGTGCCAGCAGCGGGCGACAGGGGGCAGTTGAAAAACTGTTTTTT	CASSGRQGAVEKLFF
TRBJ2-1	TRBD2	TRBV3-1/TRBV3-2	15	once	TGTGCCAGCAGCCACGCTGGGGGAGGGAGCAATGAGCAGTTCTTC	CASSHAGGGSNEQFF
TRBJ1-2	TRBD1	TRBV29-1	15	NA	TGCAGCGTTGAAGAGGGACAGGGAAAGAACTATGGCTACACCTTC	CSVEEGQGKNYGYTF
TRBJ2-5	NA	TRBV2	11	NA	TGTGCCAGCAGTCGGGAAGAGACCCAGTACTTC	CASSREETQYF
TRBJ1-1	NA	TRBV30	12	NA	TGTGCCTGGAAGGGGATAGGCACTGAAGCTTTCTTT	CAWKGIGTEAFF
TRBJ2-7	TRBD1	TRBV28	14	NA	TGTGCCAGCAGTTTCCGGGACAGTTTCTACGAGCAGTACTTC	CASSFRDSFYEQYF
TRBJ2-3	NA	TRBV6-5	15	NA	TGTGCCAGCAGCTACGACTCGGGTATCGCAGATACGCAGTATTTT	CASSYDSGIADTQYF
TRBJ2-5	TRBD2	TRBV12-5	13	NA	TGTGCTAGTGGTGCTAGCGGGAGAGAGACCCAGTACTTC	CASGASGRETQYF
TRBJ2-6	NA	TRBV11-2	16	NA	TGTGCCAGCAGCTTAAGGGGAAACTCTGGGGCCAACGTCCTGACTTTC	CASSLRGNSGANVLTF
TRBJ2-1	TRBD2	TRBV11-2	19	NA	TGTGCCAGCAGCTATATCCCCGGGACTAGCGGGAGTTCCTACAATGAGCAGTTCTTC	CASSYIPGTSGSSYNEQFF
TRBJ1-5	NA	TRBV27	14	NA	TGTGCCAGCAGCCTCCAGGGCTCCAATCAGCCCCAGCATTTT	CASSLQGSNQPQHF
TRBJ2-7	NA	TRBV5-3	18	NA	TGTGCCAGAAGCACGAGGGTCGGGTCTGCGTTCTATTCCTACGAGCAGTACTTC	CARSTRVGSAFYSYEQYF
TRBJ1-5	TRBD1	TRBV7-2	15	NA	TGTGCCAGCAGCAAAACAGGGGGAAGAAATCAGCCCCAGCATTTT	CASSKTGGRNQPQHF
TRBJ1-2	TRBD1	TRBV9	14	NA	TGTGCCAGCAGCGCCCGCCCCACAGGGGGGGGCTACACCTTC	CASSARPTGGGYTF
TRBJ1-5	TRBD1	TRBV30	15	NA	TGTGCCTGGACCTCGACAGGGCGCGGCAATCAGCCCCAGCATTTT	CAWTSTGRGNQPQHF
TRBJ1-5	TRBD1	TRBV18	16	NA	TGTGCCAGCTCACCACCGCGGAGGGGGCTTGAACAGCCCCAGCATTTT	CASSPPRRGLEQPQHF
TRBJ2-5	TRBD1	TRBV7-2	15	NA	TGTGCCAGCACCTCACGTTCAGGGGGCGGCGAGACCCAGTACTTC	CASTSRSGGGETQYF
TRBJ1-2	TRBD1	TRBV9	14	NA	TGTGCCAGCAGCGCTAGGGCAGGGGGCTATGGCTACACCTTC	CASSARAGGYGYTF
TRBJ1-6	TRBD1	TRBV2	15	NA	TGTGCCAGCAGTACCGGGACAGGGGATAATTCACCCCTCCACTTT	CASSTGTGDNSPLHF
TRBJ1-3	TRBD1	TRBV28	15	NA	TGTGCCAGCAGTTCACAGGGGGCGCGTGGAAACACCATATATTTT	CASSSQGARGNTIYF
TRBJ1-1	TRBD1	TRBV30	14	NA	TGTGCCTGGAGTCCACCCCCCCTGGGACAGGGGGCTTTCTTT	CAWSPPPLGQGAFF
TRBJ1-1	NA	TRBV19	12	NA	TGTGCCAGTAGTATAAAGGGACTCCGCGCTTTCTTT	CASSIKGLRAFF
TRBJ2-1	TRBD1	TRBV6-2/TRBV6-3	18	NA	TGTGCCAGCAGTTACTCGACGGGACAGGGGATACATACGGGTGAGCAGTTCTTC	CASSYSTGQGIHTGEQFF
TRBJ2-3	TRBD1	TRBV29-1	14	NA	TGCAGCTCCAGGGACAGTGCCAAGACAGATACGCAGTATTTT	CSSRDSAKTDTQYF
TRBJ1-2	NA	TRBV10-3	14	many	TGTGCCATCAGTGAGTCGGAGGGGTACGGCGGCTACACCTTC	CAISESEGYGGYTF
TRBJ2-3	NA	TRBV9	13	NA	TGTGCCAGCAGCAGACTTTCCACAGATACGCAGTATTTT	CASSRLSTDTQYF
TRBJ2-7	TRBD1	TRBV7-9	15	few	TGTGCCAGCAGCTTAGTTGGGACAGGGGTTCACGAGCAGTACTTC	CASSLVGTGVHEQYF